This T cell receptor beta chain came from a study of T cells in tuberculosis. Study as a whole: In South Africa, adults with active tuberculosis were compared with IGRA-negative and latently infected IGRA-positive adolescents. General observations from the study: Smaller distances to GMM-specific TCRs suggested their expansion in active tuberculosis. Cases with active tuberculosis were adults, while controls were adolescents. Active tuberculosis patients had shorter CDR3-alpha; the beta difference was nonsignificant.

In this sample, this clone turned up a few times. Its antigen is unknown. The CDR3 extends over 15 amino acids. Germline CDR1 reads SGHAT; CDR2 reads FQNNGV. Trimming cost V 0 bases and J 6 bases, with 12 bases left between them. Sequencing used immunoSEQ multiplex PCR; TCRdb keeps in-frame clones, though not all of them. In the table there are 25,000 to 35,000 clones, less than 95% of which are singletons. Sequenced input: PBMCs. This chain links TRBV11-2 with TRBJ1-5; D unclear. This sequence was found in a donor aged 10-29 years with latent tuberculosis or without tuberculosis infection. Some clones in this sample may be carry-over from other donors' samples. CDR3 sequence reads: CASSLDERAGQPQHF. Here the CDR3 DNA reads TGTGCCAGCAGCTTAGATGAGAGGGCGGGTCAGCCCCAGCATTTT.